Listed here are 7 T cell receptor beta chains from one sample, sequenced in a study of T cells after yellow fever vaccination. Each CDR3 protein is one row after TCRdb ran MiXCR on the 5' RACE reads. Of 300,000 to 450,000 distinct CDR3 sequences listed, 6.2% are singletons. The specimen was PBMCs, collected 5 days after the yellow fever booster vaccination. The source is a man between 25 and 39 years old who received the YFV17D yellow fever vaccine.

This chain joins TRBV20-1 and TRBJ1-6; unclear D gene. Trimming pared 3 bases from V and 4 bases from J, leaving 10 bases between. Germline V gene lookup returns CDR1 DFQATT and CDR2 SNEGSKA (reference sequence). The CDR3 spans 14 residues. The CDR3 DNA follows: TGCAGTGCTAGCCGGGATGATTATAATTCACCCCTCCACTTT. Protein product: CSASRDDYNSPLHF.

This clonotype was observed a handful of times. The chain links TRBV7-9 to TRBJ2-3; no clear D. The germline CDR1 and CDR2 sequences are SEHNR and FQNEAQ (reference sequence). V lost 6 bases and J 4 bases, leaving 14 bases between the germline ends. This CDR3 region has 14 residues. The CDR3 spells CASSPSIRADTQYF. The CDR3 DNA follows: TGTGCCAGCAGTCCCTCTATACGGGCAGATACGCAGTATTTT.

This clonotype was observed a few times. The rearrangement uses TRBV12-3 or TRBV12-4 and TRBJ2-1; a weak D match, TRBD2 (5 bases). The ends were cut back, 8 bases at V and 3 bases at J, with 17 bases in the middle. The CDR3 is 15 residues long. The DNA of the CDR3 is TGTGCCAGCTCCTCCCGGGGTGTACTCTACAATGAGCAGTTCTTC. Its protein is CASSSRGVLYNEQFF.

This clonotype was counted ten times or more. The chain has TRBV29-1 and TRBJ2-2; 8 bases agree with TRBD1. After removal of 7 bases from V and 3 bases from J, the junction contained 4 bases not matched to a gene. The CDR3 extends over 13 amino acids. Germline lookup yields CDR1 SQVTM and CDR2 ANQGSEA. The CDR3, as DNA: TGCAGCGGCAGACAGGGGTACACCGGGGAGCTGTTTTTT. Amino acid sequence: CSGRQGYTGELFF.

The V call is TRBV20-1, the J call TRBJ2-1; D perhaps matches TRBD2 (6 bases). This CDR3 has 15 amino acids. Germline CDR1 DFQATT, CDR2 SNEGSKA (reference sequence). Trimming left V 7 bases short and J 4 bases short, with 20 bases between. Here the CDR3 DNA reads TGCAGTGTCCTCCGCCCGGGACTCCTATACAATGAGCAGTTCTTC. Protein: CSVLRPGLLYNEQFF.

The V gene is TRBV7-3, the J gene TRBJ1-1; tentatively, D is TRBD1 (6 bases). Trimming pared 3 bases from V and 1 base from J, leaving 9 bases between. This CDR3 is 14 amino acids long. Looked up from germline, CDR1 is SGHTA and CDR2 is FQGTGA. The CDR3 DNA reads as TGTGCCAGCAGCTTTAGGGGGAAGAACACTGAAGCTTTCTTT. Protein: CASSFRGKNTEAFF.

This chain links TRBV24-1 with TRBJ2-3, with 15 bases lining up with TRBD2. The V gene's germline CDR1 is KGHDR and CDR2 SFDVKD. V lost 2 bases and J lost 4; bases outside the gene matches: 9. CDR3 length equals 19 residues. Here the CDR3 reads CATSDSPGLAGGIPDTQYF. CDR3 coding DNA: TGTGCCACCAGTGATTCACCGGGACTAGCGGGAGGAATCCCAGATACGCAGTATTTT.